What follows are 6 T cell receptor beta chains derived from one specimen sequenced in a study of shared clonotypes between healthy human individuals. Libraries were prepared by immunoSEQ multiplex PCR; TCRdb keeps only in-frame clonotypes and omits some of them. The sample records some 2.4 million clones, more than 85% being singletons. The sample comprised naive CD4+ T cells from PBMCs. Stated subset: CD45RA+ positively selected. The receptors shown here come from a man between 18 and 35 years old in good health. Some clones in this sample may be carry-over from other donors' samples.

The chain uses TRBV19 and TRBJ2-7; 8 bases are shared with TRBD1. J was trimmed by 0 bases and V by 6 bases; bases with no gene match: 10. The CDR3 runs 16 residues. Germline V gene data show CDR1 as LNHDA and CDR2 as SQIVND (reference sequence). In nucleotides, the CDR3 is TGTGCCAGTAGAGCCGGTCGACAGGGGTCCTCCTACGAGCAGTACTTC. This gives the protein CASRAGRQGSSYEQYF. The full variable domain, with the rest looked up from reference TRBV19 and TRBJ2-7, is DGGITQSPKYLFRKEGQNVTLSCEQNLNHDAMYWYRQDPGQGLRLIYYSQIVNDFQKGDIAEGYSVSREKKESFPLTVTSAQKNPTAFYLCASRAGRQGSSYEQYFGPGTRLTVT.

The rearrangement joins TRBV14 to TRBJ2-7; 14 bases are a match to TRBD2. Trimming at V came to 3 bases and at J to 5 bases, leaving 6 bases not matched to a gene. The CDR3 is 16 amino acids. The germline V gene encodes CDR1 SGHDN and CDR2 FVKESK. The DNA of the CDR3 is TGTGCCAGCAGCCAGGATGGGACTAGCGGGAGTAACGAGCAGTACTTC. It codes for CASSQDGTSGSNEQYF.

The CDR3 loop reads CASSNPGTTTNEKLFF. Written as DNA, the CDR3 is TGTGCCAGTAGTAACCCAGGAACAACAACTAATGAAAAACTGTTTTTT. The J gene is TRBJ1-4, the V gene TRBV19, with D unclear. The CDR3 spans 16 residues. Germline assignment: CDR1 LNHDA and CDR2 SQIVND (reference sequence). V was shortened by 4 bases and J by 0 bases, with 12 bases between the two germline ends.

The J gene is TRBJ1-6, the V gene TRBV6-5; no definite D call. The CDR3 consists of 13 residues. Germline V CDR1 and CDR2: MNHEY, SVGAGI. The V end was cut by 5 bases, the J end by 9 bases, with 11 bases between. This CDR3 reads CASSVEWFSPLHF. The DNA of the CDR3 is TGTGCCAGCAGTGTGGAGTGGTTTTCACCCCTCCACTTT.

The chain uses TRBV14 and TRBJ1-2; 10 bases line up with TRBD1. CDR1 and CDR2 from the germline V gene are SGHDN and FVKESK. The CDR3 runs 14 residues. V shed 5 bases, J shed 2 bases, and the junction held 2 bases outside the gene matches. The CDR3 coding sequence is TGTGCCAGCAGCGGACAGGGGGGGAACTATGGCTACACCTTC. It codes for CASSGQGGNYGYTF.

This clone was picked up one time. This chain joins TRBV9 and TRBJ2-5; no definite D call. Germline CDR1 is SGDLS and CDR2 is YYNGEE. The ends were cut back, 3 bases at V and 7 bases at J, with 16 bases in the middle. The CDR3 covers 14 residues. The CDR3 sequence: CASSALPQSRTQYF. The CDR3 DNA is TGTGCCAGCAGCGCGCTCCCCCAGTCGCGGACCCAGTACTTC.